This TCR beta chain was obtained from a study of blood T cells in healthy people across ages. Then a second PCR, running about 6 to 12 cycles, was carried out with a sample-barcoded 5' primer and a J-beta primer mix. A single record per CDR3 protein comes from TCRdb applying MiXCR to the 5' RACE reads. The sample holds some 800,000 distinct CDR3 sequences, more than 40% seen once. The sample consisted of blood. The receptor was isolated from a man in his sixties in good health.

CDR3 sequence reads: CASSDMIEQFF. The CDR3 region has the DNA TGTGCCAGCAGTGATATGATAGAGCAGTTCTTC. The rearrangement uses TRBV6-1 and TRBJ2-1; D is unclear. The CDR3 runs 11 residues. Looked up from germline, CDR1 is MNHNS and CDR2 is SASEGT. V dropped 3 bases and J dropped 10 bases, with 7 bases sitting between them.